These 22 T cell receptor beta chains were sequenced from one sample in a study of blood T cell repertoires in COVID-19. Method: immunoSEQ multiplex PCR; TCRdb's copy keeps in-frame clones and lacks some. The sample has about 210,000 clones, roughly four fifths seen once. Sequencing input: peripheral blood. The receptors shown here come from a woman in her 70s with COVID-19, enrolled during active disease.

The chain carries TRBV19 and TRBJ2-1; tentatively, D is TRBD2 (6 bases). V was clipped by 5 bases and J by 4 bases, with 12 bases between them. This CDR3 is built from 14 residues. Germline CDR1 and CDR2: LNHDA and SQIVND (reference sequence). Here the CDR3 DNA reads TGTGCCAGTAGTTACCGGGAGAGTTACAATGAGCAGTTCTTC. It is translated as CASSYRESYNEQFF.

Remarks on this clone: Other DNA sequences in this sample translate to the same CDR3. The chain links TRBV7-2 to TRBJ2-3; D not certain. The CDR3 spans 13 residues. The V and J ends lost 4 bases and 5 bases respectively, with 10 bases between them. CDR1 is SGHTA, CDR2 FQGNSA, per germline. CDR3 protein: CASSSRSGDTQYF. Written as DNA, the CDR3 is TGTGCCAGCAGCTCCCGGAGTGGAGATACGCAGTATTTT.

This clone showed up just once. Other DNA sequences in the same sample also yield this CDR3. The chain carries TRBV5-1 and TRBJ1-2; TRBD1 matches 7 bases. Per the germline V gene, CDR1 is SGHRS and CDR2 is YFSETQ. The CDR3 covers 13 residues. Losses at the gene ends were 3 bases for V and 5 bases for J; bases not matched to a gene: 4. The CDR3 region has the DNA TGCGCCAGCAGCTCCACAGGGGAATATGGCTACACCTTC. Translation: CASSSTGEYGYTF.

The rearrangement uses TRBV28 and TRBJ1-4; D perhaps matches TRBD1 (6 bases). With 1 base removed from V and 8 bases from J, the gap between germline ends came to 17 bases. The germline CDR1 and CDR2 sequences are MDHEN and SYDVKM. The CDR3 sequence is 16 residues long. DNA of the CDR3: TGTGCCAGCAGTTTATACGGGGGGCGAGATAGCGAAAAACTGTTTTTT. Protein product: CASSLYGGRDSEKLFF.

This clone was recorded only once. The V gene is TRBV7-8, the J gene TRBJ2-7; 8 bases line up with TRBD1. Germline values: CDR1 SGHVS, CDR2 FQNEAQ. V was clipped by 1 base and J by 3 bases; unmatched bases: 5. The CDR3 runs 15 residues. The chain's CDR3 is CASSLGGTGVYEQYF. CDR3 nucleotide sequence: TGTGCCAGCAGCTTAGGTGGGACAGGCGTCTACGAGCAGTACTTC.

The chain couples TRBV5-1 to TRBJ2-1, with TRBD2 matching 8 bases. V shed 0 bases and J 9 bases; nucleotides not matched to a gene: 20. The CDR3 runs to 19 residues. Germline CDR1 is SGHRS and CDR2 is YFSETQ. The chain's CDR3 is CASSLAVYGTRSSRAEQFF. The DNA of the CDR3 is TGCGCCAGCAGCTTGGCAGTTTACGGGACTAGATCTTCTCGGGCTGAGCAGTTCTTC.

The J gene is TRBJ2-1, the V gene TRBV5-4, with a possible D match to TRBD2 (6 bases). The germline gives CDR1 SGHNT, CDR2 YYREEE (reference sequence). V lost 2 bases, J lost 10 bases, and 13 bases lay in between. The CDR3 runs to 13 residues. The DNA of the CDR3 is TGTGCCAGCAGCTTATCGGGACGGGGGGAGCAGTTCTTC. It yields the protein CASSLSGRGEQFF.

This clone was observed once. The chain links TRBV6-5 to TRBJ2-2; 9 bases are shared with TRBD2. The V gene end was trimmed by 2 bases and the J gene end by 7 bases; junction bases not matched to a gene: 8. Germline CDR1 and CDR2: MNHEY and SVGAGI. This CDR3 is 16 amino acids long. The CDR3 spells CASSYLAGGGFGELFF. The CDR3, as DNA: TGTGCCAGCAGTTACCTGGCGGGAGGGGGGTTCGGGGAGCTGTTTTTT.

The V and J genes are TRBV5-6 and TRBJ2-7, with TRBD1 matching over 7 bases. The CDR3 contains 15 residues. Unmatched junction bases numbered 7, after V lost 3 bases and J lost 1 base. CDR1 and CDR2 (germline): SGHDT, YYEEEE. The CDR3 nucleotides are TGTGCCAGCAGCTGGGGACAGCGCCTTTCCTACGAGCAGTACTTC. Translating gives CASSWGQRLSYEQYF.

J is TRBJ1-5 and V is TRBV27; TRBD1 might be the D (6 bases). From germline, CDR1 is MNHEY and CDR2 SMNVEV (reference sequence). The CDR3 runs to 19 residues. The V and J ends lost 6 bases and 0 bases respectively, with 24 bases between them. The CDR3 DNA sequence: TGTGCCAGCAGCCCGAGGCCGGGACACGGGCCAAATAGCAATCAGCCCCAGCATTTT. Its protein is CASSPRPGHGPNSNQPQHF.

This clone was recorded at least ten times. The chain has TRBV5-1 and TRBJ2-5, with 12 bases identical to TRBD2. The J segment lost 4 bases and the V segment lost 4 bases, leaving 14 bases of the junction unmatched. CDR3 size: 18 residues. The germline V gene encodes CDR1 SGHRS and CDR2 YFSETQ. The CDR3: CASSLQGTTSGRSETQYF. The CDR3 bases are TGCGCCAGCAGCCTGCAGGGGACGACTAGCGGGAGATCAGAGACCCAGTACTTC.

The chain is built from TRBV9 and TRBJ2-1, with TRBD1 matching over 12 bases. V trimming: 1 base; J trimming: 7 bases; junction bases outside the gene matches: 9. Germline V gene data show CDR1 as SGDLS and CDR2 as YYNGEE. The CDR3 contains 17 residues. CDR3 sequence reads: CASSVWQGQGAKNEQFF. The DNA of the CDR3 is TGTGCCAGCAGCGTATGGCAGGGACAGGGGGCGAAAAATGAGCAGTTCTTC. The variable domain in full, with the rest retrieved from reference TRBV9 and TRBJ2-1, is DSGVTQTPKHLITATGQRVTLRCSPRSGDLSVYWYQQSLDQGLQFLIQYYNGEERAKGNILERFSAQQFPDLHSELNLSSLELGDSALYFCASSVWQGQGAKNEQFFGPGTRLTVL.

With regard to this clone: Germline and junction disagree at one end, which may indicate a read error. The chain links TRBV5-1 to TRBJ1-5; D is ambiguous. The CDR3 extends over 13 amino acids. Germline V gene sequence: CDR1 SGHRS, CDR2 YFSETQ. The CDR3 loop is CASSLAGDQPQHF. The CDR3 coding sequence is TGCGCCAGCAGTTTGGCCGGGGATCAGCCCCAGCATTTT.

The chain links TRBV19 to TRBJ2-7, with 8 bases that match TRBD2. The length of the CDR3 is 14 residues. The germline CDR1 and CDR2 sequences are LNHDA and SQIVND (reference sequence). J was trimmed by 6 bases and V by 1 base; bases with no gene match: 5. The CDR3 loop is CASSIAGGPSEQYF. The DNA of the CDR3 is TGTGCCAGTAGTATAGCGGGAGGGCCAAGCGAGCAGTACTTC.

The V call is TRBV11-2, the J call TRBJ1-3, with 8 positions matching TRBD1. The CDR3 totals 14 residues. V lost 5 bases, J lost 4 bases, and 4 bases stayed unmatched. Germline V CDR1 and CDR2: SGHAT, FQNNGV. Written as DNA, the CDR3 is TGTGCCAGCAGCCCAGGACAGGGAGGAAACACCATATATTTT. This codes for CASSPGQGGNTIYF.

The J gene is TRBJ1-1, the V gene TRBV7-2; 7 positions agree with TRBD1. Germline trimming cut 6 bases from V and 1 base from J; bases unmatched to any gene: 11. The CDR3 runs 16 residues. CDR1 is SGHTA and CDR2 is FQGNSA in the germline V gene. The CDR3 protein is CASRLYPGQANTEAFF. The CDR3 nucleotides read TGTGCCAGCAGATTGTATCCCGGACAGGCGAACACTGAAGCTTTCTTT.

This chain joins TRBV7-2 and TRBJ2-7, with 10 bases that match TRBD2. The CDR3 has 16 amino acids. The germline gives CDR1 SGHTA, CDR2 FQGNSA. J gave up 2 bases and V 5 bases, and 9 bases lay outside the gene matches. The CDR3 DNA reads TGTGCCAGCAGCCCCTCCCGACTAGCGGGTACCTACGAGCAGTACTTC. It yields the protein CASSPSRLAGTYEQYF.

The chain has TRBV5-6 and TRBJ2-4; D might be TRBD1 (6 bases). Germline CDR1 reads SGHDT; CDR2 reads YYEEEE. The CDR3 extends over 14 amino acids. V was clipped by 3 bases and J by 7 bases, with 14 bases between them. The CDR3 sequence: CASSYGTHPNIQYF. DNA for the CDR3: TGTGCCAGCAGCTACGGGACACACCCTAACATTCAGTACTTC.

The chain has TRBV7-3 and TRBJ1-3; 7 bases agree with TRBD1. The CDR3 length is 16 residues. The trim removed 0 bases at V and 0 bases at J, leaving 2 bases unmatched. Germline V gene data show CDR1 as SGHTA and CDR2 as FQGTGA. CDR3 residues: CASSLTGTVSGNTIYF. Here the CDR3 DNA reads TGTGCCAGCAGCTTAACTGGGACAGTCTCTGGAAACACCATATATTTT.

The chain links TRBV15 to TRBJ2-3, with 11 bases lining up with TRBD2. The CDR3 is made up of 17 amino acids. The V segment lost 0 bases and the J segment 2 bases; nucleotides outside the gene matches: 4. Germline V gives CDR1 LNHNV, CDR2 YYDKDF (reference sequence). CDR3 coding DNA: TGTGCCACCAGCAGAGATAGGACTAGCGGGTTCACAGATACGCAGTATTTT. This codes for CATSRDRTSGFTDTQYF.

This chain joins TRBV2 and TRBJ1-2; D perhaps matches TRBD1 (6 bases). V lost 5 bases to trimming and J lost 6 bases, with 13 bases between them. Germline-derived CDR1 and CDR2 are SNHLY and FYNNEI. This CDR3 region has 13 residues. The CDR3 sequence: CASSRNRVDGYTF. DNA for the CDR3: TGTGCCAGCAGTCGTAACAGGGTGGATGGCTACACCTTC.

This clone was seen once. The chain joins TRBV6-5 to TRBJ2-7, with D perhaps TRBD2 (5 bases). Germline V CDR1 and CDR2: MNHEY, SVGAGI. V dropped 10 bases and J dropped 1 base, with 14 bases sitting between them. The CDR3 is made up of 13 amino acids. This CDR3 is CATPEGISYEQYF. CDR3 in DNA: TGTGCCACCCCTGAGGGCATTTCCTACGAGCAGTACTTC.